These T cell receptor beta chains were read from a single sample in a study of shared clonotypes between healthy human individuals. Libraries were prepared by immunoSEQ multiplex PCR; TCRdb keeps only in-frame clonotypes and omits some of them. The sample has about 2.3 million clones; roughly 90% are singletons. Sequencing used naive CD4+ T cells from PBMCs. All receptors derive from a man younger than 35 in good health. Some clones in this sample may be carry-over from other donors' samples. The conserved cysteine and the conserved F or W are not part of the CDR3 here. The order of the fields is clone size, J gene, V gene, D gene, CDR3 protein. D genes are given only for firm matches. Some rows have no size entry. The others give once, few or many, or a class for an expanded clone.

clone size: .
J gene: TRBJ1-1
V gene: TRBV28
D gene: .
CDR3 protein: ASKIRVDTEAF

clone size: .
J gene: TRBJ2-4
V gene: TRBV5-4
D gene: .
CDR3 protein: ASSFFRIENHAAKNIQY

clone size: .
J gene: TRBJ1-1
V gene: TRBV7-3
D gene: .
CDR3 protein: ASSSISSGRTEAF

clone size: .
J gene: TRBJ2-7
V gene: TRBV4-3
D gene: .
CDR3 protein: ASSHTGTTYEQY

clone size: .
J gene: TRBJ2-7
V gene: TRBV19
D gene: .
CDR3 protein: ASMRESPPYEQY

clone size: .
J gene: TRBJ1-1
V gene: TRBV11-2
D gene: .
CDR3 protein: ASSLSILGRAF

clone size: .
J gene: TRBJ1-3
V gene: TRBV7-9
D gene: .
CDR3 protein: ASSEPGQNTIY

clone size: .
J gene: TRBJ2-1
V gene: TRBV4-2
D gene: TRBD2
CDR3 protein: ASRPTLASGSEWEQF

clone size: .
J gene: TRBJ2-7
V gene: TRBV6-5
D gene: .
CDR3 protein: ASARDSYEQY

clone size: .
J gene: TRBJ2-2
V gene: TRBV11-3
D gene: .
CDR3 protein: ASEGVTGELF

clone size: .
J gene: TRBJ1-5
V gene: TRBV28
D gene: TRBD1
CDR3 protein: ASSAGQGNQPQH

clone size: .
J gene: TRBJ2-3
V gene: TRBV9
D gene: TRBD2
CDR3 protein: ASTPGLAASTDTQY

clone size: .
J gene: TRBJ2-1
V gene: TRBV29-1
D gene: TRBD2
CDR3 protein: SVPWTSGRPGPHEQF

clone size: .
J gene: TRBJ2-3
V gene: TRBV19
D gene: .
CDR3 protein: ASSIGTDTQY

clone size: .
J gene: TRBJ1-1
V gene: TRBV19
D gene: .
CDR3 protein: ASIPLGGAGNTEAF

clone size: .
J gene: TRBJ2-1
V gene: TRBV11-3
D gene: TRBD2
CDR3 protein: ASSSISGTVNEQF

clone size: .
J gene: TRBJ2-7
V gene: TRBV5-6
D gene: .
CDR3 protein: ASSLKGRASYEQY

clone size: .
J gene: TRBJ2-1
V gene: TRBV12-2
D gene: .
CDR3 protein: ASRLAGGPNEQF

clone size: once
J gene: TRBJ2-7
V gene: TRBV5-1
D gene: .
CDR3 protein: ASRVQGSSYEQY

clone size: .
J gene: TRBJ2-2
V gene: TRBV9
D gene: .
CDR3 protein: ASSVVTGTGELF

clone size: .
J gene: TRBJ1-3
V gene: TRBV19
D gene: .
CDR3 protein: ASSMSSGNTIY

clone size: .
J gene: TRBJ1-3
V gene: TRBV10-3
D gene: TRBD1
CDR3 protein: AIQQGAGNTIY

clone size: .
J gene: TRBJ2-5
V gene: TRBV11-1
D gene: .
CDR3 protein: ASSLWRGQNQETQY

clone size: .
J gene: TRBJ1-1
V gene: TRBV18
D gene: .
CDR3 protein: ASSPDLMNTEAF

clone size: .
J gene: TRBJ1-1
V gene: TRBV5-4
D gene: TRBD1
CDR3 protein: ASSLVDRGGMNTEAF

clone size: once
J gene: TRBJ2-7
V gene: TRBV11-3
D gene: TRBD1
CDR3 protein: ASRKHPGGEQY

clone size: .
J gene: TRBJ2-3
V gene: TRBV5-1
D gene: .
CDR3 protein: ASSVSAERKTDTQY

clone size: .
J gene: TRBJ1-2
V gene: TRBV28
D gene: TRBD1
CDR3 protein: ASSPGQVLALNYGYT

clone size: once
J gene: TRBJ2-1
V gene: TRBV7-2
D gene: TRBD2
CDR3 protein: ASRRTSGAYNEQF

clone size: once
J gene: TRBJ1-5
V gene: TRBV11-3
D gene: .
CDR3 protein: ASSLEGVGGQPQH

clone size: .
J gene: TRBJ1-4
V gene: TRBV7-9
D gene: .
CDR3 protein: ASSPRSQGLGEKLF

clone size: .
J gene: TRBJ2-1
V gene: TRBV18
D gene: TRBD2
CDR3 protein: ASSPLLLAGASYNEQF

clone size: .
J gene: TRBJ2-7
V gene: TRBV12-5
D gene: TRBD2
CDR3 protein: ASGLVSLTSGGTYEQY

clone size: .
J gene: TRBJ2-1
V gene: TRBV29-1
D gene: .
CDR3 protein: SVKAQTGESYNEQF

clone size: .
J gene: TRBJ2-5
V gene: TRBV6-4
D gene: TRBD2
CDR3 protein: ASSDLGLAALYQETQY

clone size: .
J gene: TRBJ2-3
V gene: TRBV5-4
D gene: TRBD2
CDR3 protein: ASSLVAGGVADTQY

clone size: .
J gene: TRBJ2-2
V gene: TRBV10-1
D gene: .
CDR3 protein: ASSESGPTGELF

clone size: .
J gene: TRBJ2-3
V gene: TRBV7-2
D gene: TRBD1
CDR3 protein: ASSLLQGGTDTQY

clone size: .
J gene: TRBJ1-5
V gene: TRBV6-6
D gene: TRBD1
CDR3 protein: AGRGQGNQPQH